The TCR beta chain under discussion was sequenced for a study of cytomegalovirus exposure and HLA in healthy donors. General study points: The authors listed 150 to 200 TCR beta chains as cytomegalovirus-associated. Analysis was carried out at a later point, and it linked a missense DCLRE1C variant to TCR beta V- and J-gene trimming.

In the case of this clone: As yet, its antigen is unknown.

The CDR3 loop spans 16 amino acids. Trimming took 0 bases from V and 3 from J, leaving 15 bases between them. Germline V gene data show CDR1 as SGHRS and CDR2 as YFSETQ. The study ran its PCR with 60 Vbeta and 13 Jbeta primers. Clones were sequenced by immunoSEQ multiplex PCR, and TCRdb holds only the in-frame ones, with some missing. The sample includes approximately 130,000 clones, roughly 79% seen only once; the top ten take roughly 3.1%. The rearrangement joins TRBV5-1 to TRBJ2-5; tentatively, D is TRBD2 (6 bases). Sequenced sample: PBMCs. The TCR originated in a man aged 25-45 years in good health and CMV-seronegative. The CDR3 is CASSLAPGRGEETQYF. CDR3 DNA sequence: TGCGCCAGCAGCTTGGCCCCCGGGAGAGGTGAAGAGACCCAGTACTTC.